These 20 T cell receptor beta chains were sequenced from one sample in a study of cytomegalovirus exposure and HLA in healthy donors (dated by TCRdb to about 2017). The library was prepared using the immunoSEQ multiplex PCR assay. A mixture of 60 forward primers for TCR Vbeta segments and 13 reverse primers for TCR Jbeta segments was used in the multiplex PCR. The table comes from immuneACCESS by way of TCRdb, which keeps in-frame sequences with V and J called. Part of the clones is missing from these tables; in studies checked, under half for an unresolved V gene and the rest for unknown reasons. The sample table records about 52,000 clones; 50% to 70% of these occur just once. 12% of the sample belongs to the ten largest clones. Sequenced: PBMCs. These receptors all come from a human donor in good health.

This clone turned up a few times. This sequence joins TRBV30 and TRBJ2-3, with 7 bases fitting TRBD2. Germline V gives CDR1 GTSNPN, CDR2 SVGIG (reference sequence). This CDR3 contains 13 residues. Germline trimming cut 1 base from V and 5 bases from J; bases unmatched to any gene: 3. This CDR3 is CAWSAGGGDTQYF. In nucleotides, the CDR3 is TGTGCCTGGAGTGCGGGGGGAGGAGATACGCAGTATTTT.

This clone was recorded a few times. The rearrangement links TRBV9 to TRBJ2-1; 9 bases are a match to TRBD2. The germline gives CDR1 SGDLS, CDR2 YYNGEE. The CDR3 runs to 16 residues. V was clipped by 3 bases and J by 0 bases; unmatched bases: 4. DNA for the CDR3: TGTGCCAGCAGCGAGAGCGGGGGGCCCTCCTACAATGAGCAGTTCTTC. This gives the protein CASSESGGPSYNEQFF.

CDR3 DNA: TGCGCCAGCAGCCCTGGACAGTTCTCGAACACTGAAGCTTTCTTT. It translates to CASSPGQFSNTEAFF. The V call is TRBV4-1, the J call TRBJ1-1; tentative D call: TRBD1 (6 bases). V lost 4 bases and J 1 base, leaving 13 bases between the germline ends. The V gene's germline CDR1 is MGHRA and CDR2 YSYEKL. The CDR3 runs to 15 residues.

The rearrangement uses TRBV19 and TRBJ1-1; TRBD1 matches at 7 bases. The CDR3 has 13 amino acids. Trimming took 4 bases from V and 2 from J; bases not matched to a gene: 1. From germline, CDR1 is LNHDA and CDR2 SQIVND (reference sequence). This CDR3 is CASSTGGNTEAFF. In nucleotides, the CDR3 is TGTGCCAGTAGTACAGGGGGAAACACTGAAGCTTTCTTT.

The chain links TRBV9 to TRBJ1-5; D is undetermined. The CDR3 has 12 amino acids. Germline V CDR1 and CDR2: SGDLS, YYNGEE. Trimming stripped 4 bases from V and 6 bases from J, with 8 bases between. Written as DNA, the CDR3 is TGTGCCAGCAGCCACGGGTTTCAGCCCCAGCATTTT. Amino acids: CASSHGFQPQHF.

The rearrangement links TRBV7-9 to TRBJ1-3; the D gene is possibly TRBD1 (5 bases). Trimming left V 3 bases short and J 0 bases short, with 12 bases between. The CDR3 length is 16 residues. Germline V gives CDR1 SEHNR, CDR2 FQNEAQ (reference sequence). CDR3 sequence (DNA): TGTGCCAGCAGCTTCCGGGGGGACCTCTCTGGAAACACCATATATTTT. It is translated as CASSFRGDLSGNTIYF.

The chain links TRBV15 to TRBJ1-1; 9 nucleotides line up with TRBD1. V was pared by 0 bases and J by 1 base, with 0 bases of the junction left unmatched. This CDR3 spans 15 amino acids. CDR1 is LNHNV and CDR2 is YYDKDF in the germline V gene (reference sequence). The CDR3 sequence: CATSREGQGNTEAFF. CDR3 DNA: TGTGCCACCAGCAGAGAGGGACAGGGGAACACTGAAGCTTTCTTT.

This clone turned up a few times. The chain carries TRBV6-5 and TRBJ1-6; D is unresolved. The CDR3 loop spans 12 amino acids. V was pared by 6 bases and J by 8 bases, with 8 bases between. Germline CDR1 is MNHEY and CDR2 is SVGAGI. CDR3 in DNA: TGTGCCAGCAGGCCAGGTGATTCACCCCTCCACTTT. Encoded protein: CASRPGDSPLHF.

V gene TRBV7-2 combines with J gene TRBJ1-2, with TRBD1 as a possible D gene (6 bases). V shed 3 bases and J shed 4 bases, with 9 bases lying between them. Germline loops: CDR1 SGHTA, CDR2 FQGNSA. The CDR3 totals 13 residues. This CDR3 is CASSLGTTYGYTF. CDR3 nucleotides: TGTGCCAGCAGCTTGGGGACAACCTATGGCTACACCTTC.

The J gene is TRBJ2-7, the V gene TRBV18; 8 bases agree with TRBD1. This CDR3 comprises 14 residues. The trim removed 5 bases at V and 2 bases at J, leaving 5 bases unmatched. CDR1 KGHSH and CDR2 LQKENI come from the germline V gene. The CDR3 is CASSGQGTTYEQYF. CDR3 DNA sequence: TGTGCCAGCTCAGGACAGGGTACTACCTACGAGCAGTACTTC.

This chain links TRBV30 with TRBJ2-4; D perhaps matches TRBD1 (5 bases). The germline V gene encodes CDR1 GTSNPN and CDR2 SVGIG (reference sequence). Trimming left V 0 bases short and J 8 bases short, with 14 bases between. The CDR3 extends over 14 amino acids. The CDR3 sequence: CAWSVGRVEDIQYF. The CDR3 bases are TGTGCCTGGAGTGTAGGCAGGGTTGAGGACATTCAGTACTTC.

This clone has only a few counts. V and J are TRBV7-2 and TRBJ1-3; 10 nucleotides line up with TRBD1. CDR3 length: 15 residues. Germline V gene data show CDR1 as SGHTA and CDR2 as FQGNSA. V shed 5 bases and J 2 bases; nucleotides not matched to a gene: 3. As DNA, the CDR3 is TGTGCCAGCAGCCGACAGGGGGCAACTGGAAACACCATATATTTT. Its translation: CASSRQGATGNTIYF.

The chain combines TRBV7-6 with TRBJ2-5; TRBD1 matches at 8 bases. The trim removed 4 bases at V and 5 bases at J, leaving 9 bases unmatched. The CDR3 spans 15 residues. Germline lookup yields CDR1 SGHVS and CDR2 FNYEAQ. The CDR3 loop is CASSSPAGGSETQYF. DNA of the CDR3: TGTGCCAGCAGCTCCCCAGCAGGGGGCTCGGAGACCCAGTACTTC.

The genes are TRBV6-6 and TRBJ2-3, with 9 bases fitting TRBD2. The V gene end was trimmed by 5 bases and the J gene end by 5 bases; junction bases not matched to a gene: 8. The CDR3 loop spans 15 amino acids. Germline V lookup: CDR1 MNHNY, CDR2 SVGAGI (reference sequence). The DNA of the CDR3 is TGTGCCAGCAGTGCGGGGACTAGCAGTCGAGATACGCAGTATTTT. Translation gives CASSAGTSSRDTQYF.

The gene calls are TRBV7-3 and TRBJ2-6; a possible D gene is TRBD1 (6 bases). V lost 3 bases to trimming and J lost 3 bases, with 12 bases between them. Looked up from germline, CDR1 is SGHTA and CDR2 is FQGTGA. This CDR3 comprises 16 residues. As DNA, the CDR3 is TGTGCCAGCAGCTTGCAGGGGCGAAGTGGGGCCAACGTCCTGACTTTC. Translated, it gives CASSLQGRSGANVLTF. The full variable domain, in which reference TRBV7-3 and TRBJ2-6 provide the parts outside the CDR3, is GAGVSQTPSNKVTEKGKYVELRCDPISGHTALYWYRQSLGQGPEFLIYFQGTGAADDSGLPNDRFFAVRPEGSVSTLKIQRTERGDSAVYLCASSLQGRSGANVLTFGAGSRLTVL.

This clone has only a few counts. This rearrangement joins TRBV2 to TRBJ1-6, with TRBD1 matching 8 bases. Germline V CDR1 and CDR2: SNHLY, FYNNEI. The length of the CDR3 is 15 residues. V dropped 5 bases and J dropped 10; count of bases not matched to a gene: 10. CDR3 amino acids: CASSSNDRGLSPLHF. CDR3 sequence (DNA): TGTGCCAGCAGTTCCAACGACAGGGGCTTGTCACCCCTCCACTTT.

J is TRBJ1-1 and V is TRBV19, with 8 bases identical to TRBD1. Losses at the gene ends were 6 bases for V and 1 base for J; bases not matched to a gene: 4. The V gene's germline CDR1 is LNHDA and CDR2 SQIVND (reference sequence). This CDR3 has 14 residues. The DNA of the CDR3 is TGTGCCAGTAGCCGGGACAGGAGGAACACTGAAGCTTTCTTT. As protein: CASSRDRRNTEAFF.

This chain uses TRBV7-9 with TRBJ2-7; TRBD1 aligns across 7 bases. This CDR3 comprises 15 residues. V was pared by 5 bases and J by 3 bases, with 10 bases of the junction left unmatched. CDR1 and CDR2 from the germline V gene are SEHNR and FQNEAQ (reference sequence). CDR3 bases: TGTGCCAGCAGCCCCCGGGCAGGGGGAGTCTACGAGCAGTACTTC. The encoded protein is CASSPRAGGVYEQYF. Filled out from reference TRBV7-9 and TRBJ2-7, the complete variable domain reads DTGVSQNPRHKITKRGQNVTFRCDPISEHNRLYWYRQTLGQGPEFLTYFQNEAQLEKSRLLSDRFSAERPKGSFSTLEIQRTEQGDSAMYLCASSPRAGGVYEQYFGPGTRLTVT.

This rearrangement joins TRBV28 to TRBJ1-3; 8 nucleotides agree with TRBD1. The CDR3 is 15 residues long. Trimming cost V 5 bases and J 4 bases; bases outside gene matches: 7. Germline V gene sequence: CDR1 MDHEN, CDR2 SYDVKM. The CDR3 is CASSPWTGNGNTIYF. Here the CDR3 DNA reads TGTGCCAGCAGTCCGTGGACAGGGAACGGAAACACCATATATTTT.

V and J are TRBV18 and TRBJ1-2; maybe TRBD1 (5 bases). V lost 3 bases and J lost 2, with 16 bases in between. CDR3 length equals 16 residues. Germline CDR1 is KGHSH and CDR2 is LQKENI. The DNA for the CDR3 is TGTGCCAGCTCACCCCTCGCGGGGGGTGAGAACTATGGCTACACCTTC. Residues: CASSPLAGGENYGYTF.